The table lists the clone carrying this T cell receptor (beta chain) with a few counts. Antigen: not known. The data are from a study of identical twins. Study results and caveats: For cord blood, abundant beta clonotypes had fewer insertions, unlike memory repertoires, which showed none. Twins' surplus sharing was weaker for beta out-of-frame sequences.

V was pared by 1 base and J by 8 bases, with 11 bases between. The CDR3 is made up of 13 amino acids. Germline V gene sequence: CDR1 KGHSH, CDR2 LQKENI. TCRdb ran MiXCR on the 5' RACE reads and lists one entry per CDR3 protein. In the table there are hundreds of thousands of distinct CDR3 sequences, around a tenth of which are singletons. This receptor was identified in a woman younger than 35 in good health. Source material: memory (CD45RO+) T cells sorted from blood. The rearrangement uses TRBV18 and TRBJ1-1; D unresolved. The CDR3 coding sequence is TGTGCCAGCTCACCACAACAATCGACGGAAGCTTTCTTT. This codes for CASSPQQSTEAFF. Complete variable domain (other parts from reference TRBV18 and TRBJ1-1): NAGVMQNPRHLVRRRGQEARLRCSPMKGHSHVYWYRQLPEEGLKFMVYLQKENIIDESGMPKERFSAEFPKEGPSILRIQQVVRGDSAAYFCASSPQQSTEAFFGQGTRLTVV.